One T cell receptor beta chain is described in this entry. Its antigen is as yet unknown. The sample comes from a study of cytomegalovirus exposure and HLA in healthy donors. With V trimmed by 6 bases and J by 0 bases, 11 bases remained unmatched. There are 19 residues in the CDR3. Per germline, CDR1 WSHSY and CDR2 SAAADI. The PCR made use of 60 Vbeta and 13 Jbeta primers. Sequenced by immunoSEQ multiplex PCR; TCRdb stores in-frame clones only, minus some. The table has 120,000 to 150,000 clones, around 80% seen once. Study outcomes and limitations: Clonal expansion was found to be greater in HLA-associated TCR beta chains than in equally common others in a later analysis. Researchers counted approximately 160 TCR beta chains as cytomegalovirus-associated.

The V and J genes are TRBV10-2 and TRBJ1-6, with 10 bases lining up with TRBD1. Sequenced sample: PBMCs. This TCR derives from a middle-aged man in good health and CMV-seronegative. The CDR3: CASRSDRGLESSYNSPLHF. CDR3 sequence (DNA): TGCGCCAGCAGATCCGACAGGGGGCTTGAAAGCTCCTATAATTCACCCCTCCACTTT.